This T cell receptor (beta chain) was sequenced in a study of metastatic and nonmetastatic thyroid tumors. Across the whole study: Thyroid patients, malignant and benign, had repertoires compared across blood and tumor or nodule tissue.

In the original workflow: Researchers built a distant-metastasis classifier for papillary thyroid cancer that drew on CDR3 differences across clinicopathological groups. MiXCR re-clonotyped the PCR reads for TCRdb. TCRdb's processing, not the study's, gives the V and J calls here. The data hold 22,000 or so clones, with 15% to 20% observed a single time. This clone was seen a single time. What it recognizes is unknown. Treatment of any kind had been given to no patient before thyroid surgery. The CDR3 consists of 15 residues. Per the germline V gene, CDR1 is SGHVS and CDR2 is FQNEAQ. The germline V and J ends were trimmed by 3 bases and 9 bases, with 19 bases remaining between them. General study results and limits: It was reportedly found that TCR beta diversity was significantly higher in malignant thyroid tumors than in benign nodules, a difference seen in both blood and tumor samples.

The receptor's source is a female donor with papillary thyroid cancer or a benign thyroid nodule (not recorded which). Some clones in this sample may be carry-over from other donors' samples. Sample: blood. The chain recombines TRBV7-8 with TRBJ2-3; D gene unclear. CDR3 region: CASSFDYRVGATQYF. CDR3 nucleotide sequence: TGTGCCAGCAGCTTTGATTACCGGGTCGGAGCCACGCAGTATTTT.